Reported below is one T cell receptor beta chain. This receptor's antigen is unknown. Per-base qualities were not stored, and no clone one base away is much larger. These data originate in a study of cytomegalovirus exposure and HLA in healthy donors (dated by TCRdb to 2015 to 2018). Turning to the overall study: In an earlier analysis of some 550 of the donors, roughly 300 Gb of sequence data and just under 120 million unique TCR beta sequences from about 179 million T cells were reported. Genome-wide SNP genotypes for about 60% of the roughly 700 donors were used in a later genetic analysis, which treated that subset as a discovery cohort. All discovery cohort repertoires had been generated on a single sequencing platform. A later analysis re-analyzed previously published TCR beta repertoires from roughly 600 donors and added high-resolution HLA genotyping to study TCR occurrence patterns. The number of typed donors differed by locus: 629-630 for A, B, C, DRB1 and DQB1; 522 for DQA1; 606 for DPA1; and roughly 490 for DPB1. The T cell repertoires of under 750 subjects were profiled by immunosequencing and related to cytomegalovirus serostatus. The aim of the study was to test whether cataloging public T cell receptors could identify signatures of past pathogen exposure. HLA typing included class I and class II loci at four-digit resolution. On average, 235,054 unique TCR beta nucleotide sequences were sequenced per donor among a few hundred genotyped donors of the cohort, with about 19% of those sequences being non-productive. Roughly 5 DR-DQ haplotypes were handled as single units for association and clustering, since linkage in the cohort was strong. The later analysis used no new phenotypic data to find candidate immune exposures, relying instead on TCR beta sequences and their occurrence across donors. Of the approximately 400 genotyped donors, less than 85% were placed in the genetic ancestry cluster associated with self-reported Caucasian donors. An early release that covered more than 550 HLA-typed donors contained around 300 gigabases of sequencing data and around 80 million unique TCR sequences. A separate validation cohort of more than 100 different subjects was used in addition to the 666-subject first cohort. Donor age, sex, ethnicity and CMV serostatus were compiled together with the repertoire data. In an earlier analysis of 550 to 700 of the donors, high-throughput TCR beta sequencing was used to judge whether each TCR beta V gene segment behaved as functional or pseudogenic. The study combined high-throughput TCR immunosequencing, statistical association of individual TCRs with disease status, and machine learning to predict cytomegalovirus infection status.

The cohort was made up of hundreds of healthy bone marrow donors. At the time of sampling, all cohort members were nominally healthy, though unrecorded immune exposures were likely present. The donor tested CMV seropositive and was one of the 289 seropositive cohort members. A peripheral blood sample was provided by each donor, and peripheral blood mononuclear cells were used for TCR beta sequencing. The Qiagen DNeasy Blood Extraction Kit was used to extract genomic DNA from the blood cell samples. The CDR3 goes from the cysteine to the phenylalanine over 14 residues. The only DNA kept is the CDR3, 42 bases in frame from the first base. The V end gives up 5 bases and the J end 4 bases, leaving 6 bases in the junction not matched to a gene. Per the germline V gene, SGHTA is the CDR1 and FQGTGA is the CDR2. What the work shows at the level of the full study, not this receptor alone: A later analysis found that most CMV-associated TCR beta chains appeared HLA-restricted, with HLA associations seemingly driven largely by CMV exposure. The study listed approximately 160 TCR beta chains as associated with cytomegalovirus. Roughly uniform sequencing depth across donors was assumed in presence/absence analyses, although this assumption may not hold. In vitro tests confirmed that a few of the cytomegalovirus-associated TCR beta chains recognize cytomegalovirus antigens. Linkage disequilibrium might explain the correlated functional status among segregating V segments, but an unknown experimental factor could not be excluded. Specific HLA alleles were associated with 15,000 to 20,000 TCR beta sequences at a false discovery rate of 0.05 in a later analysis. Compared with equally common non-associated chains, HLA-associated TCR beta chains in a later analysis were more clonally expanded and had lower generation probabilities. Some IMGT-functional V segments, including TRBV6-2 and TRBV6-3, could not be distinguished by the 87-base-pair reads and were therefore excluded. Across donors, most TCR sequences were observed very rarely, whereas some public TCRs were present in many individuals. A further reported finding was that TCR beta sequences accurately predicted the HLA-A and HLA-B alleles for most subjects in the first cohort. The sequencing pipeline was judged likely to have produced a cluster of highly shared sequence variants as a technical artifact. In this cohort, only TCR beta chains were sequenced, and detectable features were limited by the absence of alpha or paired-chain data. In a later analysis, TCR association rates were found to vary across HLA loci, with the most associated TCRs seen for DRB1 alleles and the fewest for HLA-C alleles. In an earlier analysis of about 600 of the donors, most TCR beta V segments appeared in productive rearrangements about 87% or about 30% of the time, broadly matching IMGT annotations. Because counts were too low, about 18 rarely observed V segments, including chromosome 9 orphons, were left out of the earlier analysis of some 600 of the donors. The authors suggested that the approach could potentially be extended to other disease states and immunological phenotypes. A later genetic analysis associated a missense DCLRE1C variant with V-gene and J-gene trimming of TCR beta chains, and an independent cohort replicated the association. Because HLA typing was unavailable for some donors at each locus, only the typed subset was used in association tests. The classifier was reported to diagnose cytomegalovirus status with high specificity and sensitivity in both the original cohort and the validation cohort. According to a later analysis, parvovirus B19, influenza, CMV and Epstein-Barr virus appeared linked to several top co-occurrence clusters. When HLA alleles, especially DR and DQ, strongly co-occurred, TCR associations were difficult to assign to individual alleles. A later genetic analysis reported fewer N-insertions in productive TCRs among donors in an Asian-associated ancestry cluster than the approximately 700-donor mean. The only immune exposure information available for the cohort was CMV serostatus.

Libraries were made using the immunoSEQ multiplex PCR assay. A mixture of 60 forward primers for TCR Vbeta segments and 13 reverse primers for TCR Jbeta segments was used in the multiplex PCR. A multiplex PCR assay on genomic DNA amplified the CDR3 region of rearranged TCR beta genes. The amplified TCR beta libraries were sequenced on the Illumina HiSeq System as 87-base-pair reads. As for how the authors treated the data: Across the 666 repertoires, a later analysis counted roughly 84 million unique TCR beta chains, around 11 million of which were shared by at least two donors. A nearest-neighbor algorithm error-corrected the raw reads and collapsed the reads into unique sequences, merging closely related sequences to remove PCR and sequencing errors. CDR3 sequences were aligned to IMGT reference sequences to assign V, D and J gene segments. For a sequence to be retained, a match of at least six nucleotides was required to both a V gene segment and a J gene segment. A rearrangement counted as productive if the CDR3 had no stop codons and remained in frame with V and J, and every other rearrangement counted as non-productive. Following IMGT convention, CDR3 was defined as the stretch from the second conserved V-encoded cysteine to the conserved J-encoded phenylalanine. In an earlier analysis of approximately 590 of the donors, sequences lacking an unambiguous match to a single V gene segment were excluded. An earlier analysis of fewer than 750 of the donors classified V segments as functional when productive rearrangements were above 56.7% and as segregating when the standard deviation between donors was above 5%. A statistical classification framework was built for diagnosing cytomegalovirus status from the catalog of TCR beta chain sequences. In a later analysis, V and J genes were assigned by comparing TCR nucleotide sequences against IMGT/GENE-DB human TR gene sequences. The TCRdist pipeline was used in a later analysis to assign CDR3 sequences and most-parsimonious VDJ recombination scenarios. In a later analysis, every TCR beta chain was defined by the combination of its CDR3 amino acid sequence and its V-gene family, and reads without a unique V-gene family were dropped. A later analysis removed roughly 590 highly shared, low-generation-probability nucleotide sequences to deal with suspected cross-contamination and a sequencing artifact. A later analysis calculated a clonal expansion index for each public chain from normalized within-repertoire ranks of inferred template counts. A later analysis computed generation probabilities with a VDJ recombination model fitted to out-of-frame rearrangements, and checked the results against IGoR. Hypergeometric tests were used in a later analysis to score TCR-TCR, TCR-HLA and TCR-CMV co-occurrence, with a repertoire-size bias correction applied to the TCR pairs. False discovery rates were estimated in a later analysis by permuting HLA or CMV assignments 20 times. In a later analysis, co-occurring TCRs were grouped using DBSCAN, and TCRdist sequence similarity was added for clustering within HLA-allele-positive subsets. Repertoires with fewer than 30,000 or more than 120,000 public chains, plus five repertoires with anomalous nucleotide sharing, were excluded from co-occurrence clustering. TCRdb mirrors the immuneACCESS table, restricted to in-frame sequences. Some clones are absent from its copies; in checked studies, under half trace to an unresolved V gene, and the reason for the others is unknown. The D gene and trimming were derived from the DNA, and the V and J assignments and clone size from that table. The sample yields about 82,000 clones; approximately 74% were counted once. Under 7.5% of the sample rests with the top ten.

The sequence was collected from a woman aged 45-59 years in good health and CMV-seropositive. Recombination joined TRBV7-3 with TRBJ2-3; 7 junctional bases match TRBD2. Input material: PBMCs. CDR3 region: CASSNPGLSDTQYF. The DNA is TGTGCCAGCAGCAACCCGGGACTATCAGATACGCAGTATTTT. Full variable domain (CDR3 extended with the reference TRBV7-3 and TRBJ2-3 proteins): GAGVSQTPSNKVTEKGKYVELRCDPISGHTALYWYRQSLGQGPEFLIYFQGTGAADDSGLPNDRFFAVRPEGSVSTLKIQRTERGDSAVYLCASSNPGLSDTQYFGPGTRLTVL.